The T cell receptor beta chain described here comes from a study of blood T cells in healthy people across ages. Donor samples were obtained from healthy Caucasian individuals from Russia, aged about 6 to 95. Collection of roughly 9.8 milliliters of peripheral blood was performed for each donor. The CDR3 has 16 residues. Germline V gene data show CDR1 as SGHAT and CDR2 as FQNNGV. J was trimmed by 4 bases and V by 5 bases; bases with no gene match: 9. It was with a sample-barcoded 5' primer and a J-beta primer mix that a second PCR of roughly 6 to 12 cycles was run. The authors tagged each cDNA molecule using a template-switch adaptor with 12 random nucleotides. Via MiXCR, TCRdb re-called the 5' RACE reads, giving one row per CDR3 protein. Of over a million distinct CDR3 sequences listed, roughly 60% are singletons.

The specimen was blood. The TCR originated in a man aged 18 to 29 in good health. This chain links TRBV11-2 with TRBJ2-1; 9 positions match TRBD1. CDR3 region: CASSHRGTGIYNEQFF. CDR3 nucleotides: TGTGCCAGCAGCCACCGGGGGACAGGGATTTACAATGAGCAGTTCTTC.